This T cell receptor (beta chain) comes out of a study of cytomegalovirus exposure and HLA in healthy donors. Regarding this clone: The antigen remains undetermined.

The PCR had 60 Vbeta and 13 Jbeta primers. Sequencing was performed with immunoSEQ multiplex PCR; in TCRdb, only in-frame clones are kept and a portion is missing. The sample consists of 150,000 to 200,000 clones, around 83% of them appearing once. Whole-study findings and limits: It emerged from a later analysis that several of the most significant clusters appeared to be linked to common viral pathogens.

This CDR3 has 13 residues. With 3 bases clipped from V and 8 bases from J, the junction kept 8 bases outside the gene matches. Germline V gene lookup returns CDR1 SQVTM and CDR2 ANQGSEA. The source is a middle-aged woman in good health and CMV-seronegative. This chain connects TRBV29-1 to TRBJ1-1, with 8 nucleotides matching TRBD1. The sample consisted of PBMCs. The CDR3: CSVDHGQGDEAFF. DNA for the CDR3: TGCAGCGTTGACCATGGACAGGGTGACGAAGCTTTCTTT.